This T cell receptor (beta chain) was retrieved from a study of blood T cell repertoires in COVID-19. Study background: Samples representing acute and convalescent COVID-19 were sourced from the United States, Italy and Spain. T cells, B-cell-depleted T cells, or PBMCs provided the cDNA or gDNA that served as material.

In the authors' methods: Amplification with reference gene primers provided the estimates of nucleated cell counts. TCRdb's copy holds only in-frame clones and misses some; the assay was immunoSEQ multiplex PCR. That table is the source of V, J and clone size, and D and trimming were worked out from the DNA. The sample has roughly 50,000 clones; less than 90% are singletons. The junction had 8 bases not matched to a gene; V was cut back by 2 bases and J by 7 bases. Germline CDR1 and CDR2: WNHNN and SYGVQD (reference sequence). This CDR3 has 16 residues. The chain uses TRBV10-1 and TRBJ2-1; TRBD2 matches at 10 bases. Sequencing input: peripheral blood. The receptor comes from a man aged 45-60 years with acute or convalescent COVID-19. For the CDR3, the DNA is TGCGCCAGCAGTGAGGCTAGCGGGAGAGAGGGGAATGAGCAGTTCTTC. It yields the protein CASSEASGREGNEQFF.